The TCR beta chain under discussion was sequenced for a study of CD8 T cells in Susac syndrome. Reverse transcription of about 0.45 to 1 ug RNA was performed with random hexamers. TCRdb re-derived calls from the immunoSEQ multiplex PCR reads in MiXCR, one entry per CDR3 protein. The data contain about 180,000 distinct CDR3 sequences, 85% to 95% of them singletons. This TCR came from a human donor with multiple sclerosis. Sequenced sample: CD8+ T cells from PBMCs.

As DNA, the CDR3 is TGCGCCAGCAGCTTGGTGACGGCAGATACGCAGTATTTT. This codes for CASSLVTADTQYF. The V and J genes are TRBV5-1 and TRBJ2-3; D not resolved. This CDR3 spans 13 amino acids. Germline V CDR1 and CDR2: SGHRS, YFSETQ. Trimming left V 0 bases short and J 4 bases short, with 6 bases between.